These 13 T cell receptor beta chains came from one sample sequenced in a study of CD4 T cells in relation to SARS-CoV-2 and coronaviruses. Before the COVID-19 pandemic, during about 2010-2018, CD4+ T cells were taken from unexposed donors. Sequenced by immunoSEQ multiplex PCR; TCRdb stores in-frame clones only, minus some. This sample yields roughly 63,000 clones, of which about 94% are seen a single time; 0.12% to 0.15% belongs to the top ten. The sample was naive CD4+ T cells from PBMCs. Documented subset: naive CD4+ T cells isolated by negative enrichment. These receptors were collected from a human donor in good health.

This clone is a singleton in its sample. The chain recombines TRBV2 with TRBJ2-5, with 11 bases aligning to TRBD2. The V gene's germline CDR1 is SNHLY and CDR2 FYNNEI. V trimming: 2 bases; J trimming: 4 bases; junction bases outside the gene matches: 12. This CDR3 is built from 18 residues. For the CDR3, the DNA is TGTGCCAGCAGTGAACGGGTGACTAGCGGGAATCTGGGAGAGACCCAGTACTTC. Its translation is CASSERVTSGNLGETQYF.

The genes are TRBV3-1 (or the pseudogene TRBV3-2) and TRBJ2-1, with 11 bases aligning to TRBD2. Germline loops: CDR1 LGHDT, CDR2 YNNKEL (reference sequence). Trimming at V came to 4 bases and at J to 6 bases, leaving 5 bases not matched to a gene. CDR3 size: 15 residues. The CDR3 DNA is TGTGCCAGCAGCCGTGGCGGGACTAGCGGCAATGAGCAGTTCTTC. Translation: CASSRGGTSGNEQFF.

The J gene is TRBJ2-1, the V gene TRBV7-2, with TRBD2 identical over 9 bases. The CDR3 spans 19 residues. Per germline, CDR1 SGHTA and CDR2 FQGNSA. The J segment lost 1 base and the V segment lost 0 bases, leaving 10 bases of the junction unmatched. CDR3 amino acids: CASSLAPLVLAGSYNEQFF. The CDR3 nucleotides read TGTGCCAGCAGCTTAGCCCCACTGGTGCTAGCGGGATCCTACAATGAGCAGTTCTTC.

The V gene is TRBV3-1 (or the pseudogene TRBV3-2), the J gene TRBJ1-5; TRBD1 might be the D (5 bases). The V gene lost 3 bases and the J gene lost 4 bases, with 7 bases spanning the gap. The CDR3 consists of 13 residues. CDR1 LGHDT and CDR2 YNNKEL come from the germline V gene (reference sequence). The CDR3 bases are TGTGCCAGCAGCCAGGGGCAAAATCAGCCCCAGCATTTT. Translated, it gives CASSQGQNQPQHF.

The chain links TRBV2 to TRBJ2-2, with 7 bases matching TRBD1. With V trimmed by 6 bases and J by 4 bases, 5 bases remained unmatched. Germline V CDR1 and CDR2: SNHLY, FYNNEI. The CDR3 spans 14 residues. The CDR3 coding sequence is TGTGCCAGCAGACAGGGGCTTGGCACCGGGGAGCTGTTTTTT. This codes for CASRQGLGTGELFF. Full variable domain (rest looked up from reference TRBV2 and TRBJ2-2): EPEVTQTPSHQVTQMGQEVILRCVPISNHLYFYWYRQILGQKVEFLVSFYNNEISEKSEIFDDQFSVERPDGSNFTLKIRSTKLEDSAMYFCASRQGLGTGELFFGEGSRLTVL.

V is TRBV30 and J is TRBJ1-5; tentatively, D is TRBD1 (6 bases). Germline V gene data show CDR1 as GTSNPN and CDR2 as SVGIG (reference sequence). The CDR3 length is 15 residues. Trimming took 3 bases from V and 1 from J, leaving 13 bases between them. Here the CDR3 DNA reads TGTGCCTGGAGGAGAGGGGGGGGGAGCAATCAGCCCCAGCATTTT. Protein sequence: CAWRRGGGSNQPQHF.

The rearrangement uses TRBV7-3 and TRBJ2-1, with 7 bases lining up with TRBD2. The trim removed 5 bases at V and 6 bases at J, leaving 10 bases unmatched. This CDR3 is 15 amino acids long. Germline V gene lookup returns CDR1 SGHTA and CDR2 FQGTGA. CDR3 loop: CASSLVGLGVNEQFF. In nucleotides, the CDR3 is TGTGCCAGCAGCCTAGTCGGACTAGGGGTCAATGAGCAGTTCTTC.

This chain uses TRBV18 with TRBJ1-2; 11 bases line up with TRBD1. CDR3 length: 15 residues. Germline V gene data show CDR1 as KGHSH and CDR2 as LQKENI. V lost 1 base, J lost 8 bases, and 6 bases stayed unmatched. The CDR3 DNA reads TGTGCCAGCTCACCACTGGACAGGGGGCTTCGGGGCTACACCTTC. It is translated as CASSPLDRGLRGYTF.

J is TRBJ2-1 and V is TRBV5-1, with no clear D. Germline CDR1 reads SGHRS; CDR2 reads YFSETQ. The ends were cut back, 4 bases at V and 9 bases at J, with 11 bases in the middle. This CDR3 region has 12 residues. The CDR3 spells CASSIGPTEQFF. The CDR3 nucleotides read TGCGCCAGCAGCATAGGACCTACTGAGCAGTTCTTC.

The J gene is TRBJ2-6, the V gene TRBV12-3 or TRBV12-4; D remains unclear. The length of the CDR3 is 13 residues. Trimming stripped 5 bases from V and 4 bases from J, with 6 bases between. CDR3 in DNA: TGTGCCAGCAGTGCCCCCGGGGCCAACGTCCTGACTTTC. It yields the protein CASSAPGANVLTF.

This rearrangement joins TRBV18 to TRBJ2-2; 7 nucleotides align to TRBD1. The CDR3 has 16 residues. Germline CDR1 and CDR2: KGHSH and LQKENI. The V segment lost 1 base and the J segment 5 bases; nucleotides outside the gene matches: 7. The chain's CDR3 is CASSPQEGAGTGELFF. CDR3 nucleotide sequence: TGTGCCAGCTCACCACAAGAGGGGGCAGGAACCGGGGAGCTGTTTTTT.

The chain has TRBV7-9 and TRBJ1-2, with TRBD1 identical over 10 bases. V dropped 4 bases and J dropped 2; count of bases not matched to a gene: 4. Germline V CDR1 and CDR2: SEHNR, FQNEAQ (reference sequence). The CDR3 sequence is 15 residues long. The CDR3 region has the DNA TGTGCCAGCAGCTCGAAGACAGGGGGCAACTATGGCTACACCTTC. It specifies CASSSKTGGNYGYTF.

The CDR3 region is CSVGRELPGELFF. In DNA form, the CDR3 reads TGCAGCGTTGGTCGGGAGCTCCCCGGGGAGCTGTTTTTT. This chain joins TRBV29-1 and TRBJ2-2, with D possibly being TRBD2 (6 bases). The CDR3 has 13 residues. V gave up 4 bases and J gave up 6 bases, with 12 bases separating them. Germline V gene lookup returns CDR1 SQVTM and CDR2 ANQGSEA.